This TCR beta chain originates from a study of cytomegalovirus exposure and HLA in healthy donors. It was with 60 Vbeta and 13 Jbeta primers that the PCR ran. Only in-frame clones appear in the TCRdb table, and some are missing; sequencing was by immunoSEQ multiplex PCR. The data show fewer than 200,000 clones, with 80% seen just once and under 0.8% held by the top ten. General study points: In a later analysis, several top co-occurrence clusters appeared linked to parvovirus B19, influenza, CMV and Epstein-Barr virus.

V shed 4 bases and J 1 base; nucleotides not matched to a gene: 4. CDR1 is ENHRY, CDR2 SYGVKD, per germline. This CDR3 has 16 amino acids. A word on this clone: The antigen is undetermined.

This sequence joins TRBV10-3 and TRBJ1-2; 12 nucleotides agree with TRBD1. The sequenced sample consisted of PBMCs. This receptor was taken from a boy between 5 and 17 years old in good health and CMV-seronegative. The CDR3: CAISAGQGAVNYGYTF. The CDR3 DNA is TGTGCCATCAGTGCGGGACAGGGGGCGGTTAACTATGGCTACACCTTC.